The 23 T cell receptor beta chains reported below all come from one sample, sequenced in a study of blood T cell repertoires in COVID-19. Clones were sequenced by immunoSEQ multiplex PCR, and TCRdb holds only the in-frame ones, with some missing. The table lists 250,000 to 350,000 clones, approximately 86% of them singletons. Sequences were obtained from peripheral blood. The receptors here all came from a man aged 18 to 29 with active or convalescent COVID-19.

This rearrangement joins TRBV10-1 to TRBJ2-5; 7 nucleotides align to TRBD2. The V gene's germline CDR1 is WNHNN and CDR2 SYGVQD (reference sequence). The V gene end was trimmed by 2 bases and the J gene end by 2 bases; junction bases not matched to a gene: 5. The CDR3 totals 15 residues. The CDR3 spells CASSETLADQETQYF. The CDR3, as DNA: TGCGCCAGCAGTGAGACCCTAGCGGATCAAGAGACCCAGTACTTC.

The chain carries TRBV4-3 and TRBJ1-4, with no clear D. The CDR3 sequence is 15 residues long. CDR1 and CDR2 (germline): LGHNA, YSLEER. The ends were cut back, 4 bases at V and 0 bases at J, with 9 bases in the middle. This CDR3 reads CASSPRGATNEKLFF. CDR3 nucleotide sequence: TGCGCCAGCAGCCCCCGGGGAGCAACTAATGAAAAACTGTTTTTT.

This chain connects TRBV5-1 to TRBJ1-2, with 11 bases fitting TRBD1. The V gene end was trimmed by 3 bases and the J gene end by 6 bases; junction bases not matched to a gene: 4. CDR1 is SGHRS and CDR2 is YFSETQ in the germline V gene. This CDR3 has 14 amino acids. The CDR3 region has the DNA TGCGCCAGCAGCTCGGACAGGGGGCTTGATGGCTACACCTTC. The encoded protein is CASSSDRGLDGYTF.

CDR3 region: CASSLAASDRGAFF. The CDR3 nucleotides read TGTGCCAGCAGCTTAGCGGCCTCCGACAGGGGAGCTTTCTTT. The V call is TRBV7-9, the J call TRBJ1-1; 8 bases are shared with TRBD1. CDR1 and CDR2 (germline): SEHNR, FQNEAQ (reference sequence). The CDR3 consists of 14 residues. J gave up 10 bases and V 0 bases, and 7 bases lay outside the gene matches.

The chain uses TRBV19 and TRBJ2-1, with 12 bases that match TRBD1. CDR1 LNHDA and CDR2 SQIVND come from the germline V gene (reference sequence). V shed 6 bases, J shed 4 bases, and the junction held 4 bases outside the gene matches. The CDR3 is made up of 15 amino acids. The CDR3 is CASRLGQGAYNEQFF. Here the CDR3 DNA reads TGTGCCAGTAGATTGGGACAGGGGGCTTACAATGAGCAGTTCTTC.

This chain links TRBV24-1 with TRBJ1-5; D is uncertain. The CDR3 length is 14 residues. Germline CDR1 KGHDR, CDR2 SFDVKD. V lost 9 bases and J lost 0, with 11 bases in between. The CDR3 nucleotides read TGTGCCACCTCCTCCGGGAATAGCAATCAGCCCCAGCATTTT. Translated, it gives CATSSGNSNQPQHF.

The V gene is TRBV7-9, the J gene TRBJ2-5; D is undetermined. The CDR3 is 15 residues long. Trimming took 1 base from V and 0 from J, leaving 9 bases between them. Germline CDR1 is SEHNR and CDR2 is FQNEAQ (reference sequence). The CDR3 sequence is CASSLGAVYQETQYF. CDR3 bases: TGTGCCAGCAGCTTAGGGGCCGTCTACCAAGAGACCCAGTACTTC.

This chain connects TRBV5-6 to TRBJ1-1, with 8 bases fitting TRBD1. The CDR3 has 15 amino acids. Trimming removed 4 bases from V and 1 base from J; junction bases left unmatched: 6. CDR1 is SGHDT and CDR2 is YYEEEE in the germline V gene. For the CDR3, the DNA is TGTGCCAGCAGCCCCGGGACAGGATCGAACACTGAAGCTTTCTTT. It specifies CASSPGTGSNTEAFF.

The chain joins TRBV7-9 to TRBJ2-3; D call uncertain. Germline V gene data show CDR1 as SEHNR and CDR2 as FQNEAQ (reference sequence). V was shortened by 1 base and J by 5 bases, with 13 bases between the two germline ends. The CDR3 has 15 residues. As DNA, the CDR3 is TGTGCCAGCAGCTTAGTCGAGCACCCGGTAGATACGCAGTATTTT. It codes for CASSLVEHPVDTQYF.

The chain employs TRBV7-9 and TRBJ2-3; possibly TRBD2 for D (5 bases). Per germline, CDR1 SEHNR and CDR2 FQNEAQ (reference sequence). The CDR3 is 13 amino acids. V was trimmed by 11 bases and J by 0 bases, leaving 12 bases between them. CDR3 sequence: CAGGLGSTDTQYF. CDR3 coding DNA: TGTGCCGGCGGGCTGGGTAGCACAGATACGCAGTATTTT. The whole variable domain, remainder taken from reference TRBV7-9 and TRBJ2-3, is DTGVSQNPRHKITKRGQNVTFRCDPISEHNRLYWYRQTLGQGPEFLTYFQNEAQLEKSRLLSDRFSAERPKGSFSTLEIQRTEQGDSAMYLCAGGLGSTDTQYFGPGTRLTVL.

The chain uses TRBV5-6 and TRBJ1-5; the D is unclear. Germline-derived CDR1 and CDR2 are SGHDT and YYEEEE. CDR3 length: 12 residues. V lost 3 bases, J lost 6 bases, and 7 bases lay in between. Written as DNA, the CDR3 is TGTGCCAGCAGCTCCAGGTTTCAGCCCCAGCATTTT. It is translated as CASSSRFQPQHF.

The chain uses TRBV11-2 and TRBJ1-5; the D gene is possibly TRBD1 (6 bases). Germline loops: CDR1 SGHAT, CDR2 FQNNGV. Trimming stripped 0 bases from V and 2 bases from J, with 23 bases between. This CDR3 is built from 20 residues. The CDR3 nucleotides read TGTGCCAGCAGCTTAGACAACATCGAAAACTACAGGGTTGGCAATCAGCCCCAGCATTTT. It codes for CASSLDNIENYRVGNQPQHF.

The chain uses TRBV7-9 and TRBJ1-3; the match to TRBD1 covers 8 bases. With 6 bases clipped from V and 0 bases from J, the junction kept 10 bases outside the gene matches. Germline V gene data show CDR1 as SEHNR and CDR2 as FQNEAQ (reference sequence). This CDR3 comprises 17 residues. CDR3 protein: CASRPTADRDSGNTIYF. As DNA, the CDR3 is TGTGCCAGCAGACCAACAGCGGACAGGGACTCTGGAAACACCATATATTTT.

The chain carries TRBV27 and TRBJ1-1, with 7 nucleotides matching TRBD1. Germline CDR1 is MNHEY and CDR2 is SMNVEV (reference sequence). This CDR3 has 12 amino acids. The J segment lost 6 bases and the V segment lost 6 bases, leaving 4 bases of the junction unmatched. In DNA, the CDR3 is TGTGCCAGCAGCCTACAGGGGTCTGAAGCTTTCTTT. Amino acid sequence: CASSLQGSEAFF.

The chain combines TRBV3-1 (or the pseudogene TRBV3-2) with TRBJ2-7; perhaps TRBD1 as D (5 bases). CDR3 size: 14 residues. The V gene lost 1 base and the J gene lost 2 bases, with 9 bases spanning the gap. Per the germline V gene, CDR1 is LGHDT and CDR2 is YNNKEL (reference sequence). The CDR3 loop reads CASSQGRQTYEQYF. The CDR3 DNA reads TGTGCCAGCAGCCAAGGTCGACAGACCTACGAGCAGTACTTC.

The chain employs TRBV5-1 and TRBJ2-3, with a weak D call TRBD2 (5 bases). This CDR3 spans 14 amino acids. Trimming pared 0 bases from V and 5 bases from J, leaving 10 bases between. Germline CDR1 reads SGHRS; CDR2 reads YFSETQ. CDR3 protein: CASSLEGLQDTQYF. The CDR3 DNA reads TGCGCCAGCAGCTTGGAAGGACTGCAAGATACGCAGTATTTT.

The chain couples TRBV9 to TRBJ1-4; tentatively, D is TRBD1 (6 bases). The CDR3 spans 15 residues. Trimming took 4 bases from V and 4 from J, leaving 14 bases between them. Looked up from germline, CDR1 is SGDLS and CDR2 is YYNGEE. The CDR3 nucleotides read TGTGCCAGCAGCCCCCAGACAGGATATAATGAAAAACTGTTTTTT. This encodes CASSPQTGYNEKLFF.

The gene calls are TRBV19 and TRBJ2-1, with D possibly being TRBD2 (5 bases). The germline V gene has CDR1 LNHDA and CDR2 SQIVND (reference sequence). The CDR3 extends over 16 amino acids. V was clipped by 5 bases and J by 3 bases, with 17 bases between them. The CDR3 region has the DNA TGTGCCAGTAGTCCCCGGACTCCAGAAAGCTACAATGAGCAGTTCTTC. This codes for CASSPRTPESYNEQFF.

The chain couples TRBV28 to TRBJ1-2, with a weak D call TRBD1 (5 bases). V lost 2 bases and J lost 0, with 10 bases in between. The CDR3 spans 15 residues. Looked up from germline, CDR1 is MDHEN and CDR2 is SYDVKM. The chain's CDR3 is CASSLPTGANYGYTF. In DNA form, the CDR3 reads TGTGCCAGCAGTTTACCGACGGGGGCTAACTATGGCTACACCTTC.

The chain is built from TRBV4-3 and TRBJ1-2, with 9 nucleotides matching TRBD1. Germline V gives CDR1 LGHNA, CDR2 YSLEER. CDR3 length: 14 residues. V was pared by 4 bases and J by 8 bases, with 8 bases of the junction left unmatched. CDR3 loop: CASSPPGTGWGYTF. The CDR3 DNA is TGCGCCAGCAGCCCCCCTGGGACAGGGTGGGGCTACACCTTC.

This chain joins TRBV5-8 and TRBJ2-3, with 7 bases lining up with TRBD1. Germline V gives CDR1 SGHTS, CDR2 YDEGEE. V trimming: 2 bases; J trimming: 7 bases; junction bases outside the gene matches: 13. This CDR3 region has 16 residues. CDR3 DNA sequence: TGTGCCAGCAGCTTAGACAGGGACGAACCACAGAATACGCAGTATTTT. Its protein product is CASSLDRDEPQNTQYF.

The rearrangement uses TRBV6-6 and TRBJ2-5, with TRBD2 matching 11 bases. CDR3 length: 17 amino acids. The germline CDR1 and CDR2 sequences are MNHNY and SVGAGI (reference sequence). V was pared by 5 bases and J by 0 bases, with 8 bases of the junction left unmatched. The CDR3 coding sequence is TGTGCCAGCAGTCAAACATCTAGCGGGGGGTACCAAGAGACCCAGTACTTC. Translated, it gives CASSQTSSGGYQETQYF.

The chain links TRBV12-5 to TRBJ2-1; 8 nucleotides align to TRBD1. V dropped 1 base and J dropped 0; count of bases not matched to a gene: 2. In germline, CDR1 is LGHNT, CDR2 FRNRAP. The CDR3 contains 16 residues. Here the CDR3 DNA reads TGTGCTAGTGGTTTGGGGGGGACAGGCTCCTACAATGAGCAGTTCTTC. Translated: CASGLGGTGSYNEQFF.